Below are 29 T cell receptor beta chains sequenced from a single sample in a study of shared clonotypes between healthy human individuals (dated by TCRdb to between 2020 and 2021). Receptors were amplified or captured by the immunoSEQ multiplex PCR assay. What TCRdb holds here is the immuneACCESS table cut down to in-frame rearrangements. Part of the clones is not present; checked against another copy, under half of the missing clones reflect an unresolved V gene, and the others are unexplained. This sample gives some 530,000 clones in total; 60% to 80% of them show up just once. The ten largest make up 12% of the sample. Source material: PBMCs. These receptors all stem from a middle-aged woman in good health. Some clones in this sample may be carry-over from other donors' samples.

The CDR3: CASSQDSLLEAFF. Written as DNA, the CDR3 is TGTGCCAGCAGCCAAGACAGCTTGTTGGAAGCTTTCTTT. The chain has TRBV28 and TRBJ1-1; a possible D gene is TRBD1 (5 bases). The V and J ends lost 6 bases and 8 bases respectively, with 16 bases between them. CDR3 length: 13 amino acids. Per germline, CDR1 MDHEN and CDR2 SYDVKM. The full variable domain, completed using reference TRBV28 and TRBJ1-1, is DVKVTQSSRYLVKRTGEKVFLECVQDMDHENMFWYRQDPGLGLRLIYFSYDVKMKEKGDIPEGYSVSREKKERFSLILESASTNQTSMYLCASSQDSLLEAFFGQGTRLTVV.

The chain joins TRBV10-3 to TRBJ2-5; D is ambiguous. V lost 8 bases and J 0 bases, leaving 10 bases between the germline ends. The CDR3 runs 13 residues. Germline V gives CDR1 ENHRY, CDR2 SYGVKD. Here the CDR3 reads CAILEGNQETQYF. CDR3 sequence (DNA): TGTGCCATCCTAGAAGGCAACCAAGAGACCCAGTACTTC.

On this clone: Only one base separates this from a far larger clonotype, so it likely reflects a read error. Distinct nucleotide sequences in the sample also encode this CDR3. This chain uses TRBV30 with TRBJ1-4; possibly TRBD1 for D (5 bases). Germline values: CDR1 GTSNPN, CDR2 SVGIG (reference sequence). The CDR3 is made up of 15 amino acids. Trimming took off 3 bases at V and 8 bases at J, with 19 bases between the two ends. The CDR3 loop is CAWSVLRARGEKLFF. CDR3 DNA: TGTGCCTGGAGCGTACTCAGGGCGAGGGGCGAAAAACTGTTTTTT.

The chain couples TRBV7-3 to TRBJ2-3; 7 bases are shared with TRBD2. Germline assignment: CDR1 SGHTA and CDR2 FQGTGA. J was trimmed by 4 bases and V by 0 bases; bases with no gene match: 1. There are 14 residues in the CDR3. CDR3 coding DNA: TGTGCCAGCAGCTTAACTCGGGGGGCAGATACGCAGTATTTT. Translated, it gives CASSLTRGADTQYF.

The chain joins TRBV2 to TRBJ2-2; D may be TRBD2 (7 bases). Germline V gives CDR1 SNHLY, CDR2 FYNNEI. The CDR3 totals 15 residues. V was cut by 11 bases and J by 4 bases, with 20 bases left in between. CDR3 coding DNA: TGTGCCGGGGGGGCCTCTATGAGGGCCACCGGGGAGCTGTTTTTT. Protein: CAGGASMRATGELFF.

The chain employs TRBV28 and TRBJ2-7, with 9 bases aligning to TRBD1. The CDR3 length is 13 residues. The J segment lost 5 bases and the V segment lost 11 bases, leaving 10 bases of the junction unmatched. In germline, CDR1 is MDHEN, CDR2 SYDVKM. The CDR3 reads CAGRTGAQDEQYF. The CDR3, as DNA: TGTGCCGGGAGGACAGGGGCCCAGGACGAGCAGTACTTC.

V usage is TRBV30 and J usage is TRBJ2-1, with 8 bases matching TRBD2. V gave up 0 bases and J gave up 5 bases; unmatched junction bases: 0. This CDR3 comprises 13 residues. In germline, CDR1 is GTSNPN, CDR2 SVGIG (reference sequence). The DNA for the CDR3 is TGTGCCTGGAGTGTTAGCGGGGACAATGAGCAGTTCTTC. This encodes CAWSVSGDNEQFF.

This clone was observed once. This rearrangement joins TRBV5-1 to TRBJ2-5, with D possibly called TRBD1 or TRBD2 (5 bases each). CDR1 is SGHRS, CDR2 YFSETQ, per germline. This CDR3 contains 15 residues. Trimming cost V 0 bases and J 4 bases, with 13 bases left between them. This chain's CDR3 is CASSLGPGLGETQYF. The CDR3 bases are TGCGCCAGCAGCTTGGGGCCGGGGCTTGGAGAGACCCAGTACTTC. The full variable domain, with the rest looked up from reference TRBV5-1 and TRBJ2-5, is KAGVTQTPRYLIKTRGQQVTLSCSPISGHRSVSWYQQTPGQGLQFLFEYFSETQRNKGNFPGRFSGRQFSNSRSEMNVSTLELGDSALYLCASSLGPGLGETQYFGPGTRLLVL.

This clone was detected a few times. V usage is TRBV28 and J usage is TRBJ2-5, with a possible D match to TRBD1 (5 bases). The V end was cut by 8 bases, the J end by 5 bases, with 18 bases between. CDR3 size: 14 residues. Germline CDR1 MDHEN, CDR2 SYDVKM. CDR3: CASAGSRVWETQYF. CDR3 DNA: TGTGCCAGCGCCGGGTCCAGGGTCTGGGAGACCCAGTACTTC. Supplemented by reference TRBV28 and TRBJ2-5, the full variable domain reads DVKVTQSSRYLVKRTGEKVFLECVQDMDHENMFWYRQDPGLGLRLIYFSYDVKMKEKGDIPEGYSVSREKKERFSLILESASTNQTSMYLCASAGSRVWETQYFGPGTRLLVL.

The CDR3 coding sequence is TGTGCCAGTAGTATAGGGGGAGCCACCGGGGAGCTGTTTTTT. The encoded protein is CASSIGGATGELFF. The J gene is TRBJ2-2, the V gene TRBV19; possibly TRBD2 for D (5 bases). V was clipped by 1 base and J by 4 bases, with 7 bases between them. Germline V gives CDR1 LNHDA, CDR2 SQIVND (reference sequence). The CDR3 length is 14 residues.

V is TRBV6-1 and J is TRBJ1-1, with D hard to call. The CDR3 has 16 residues. Germline V lookup: CDR1 MNHNS, CDR2 SASEGT. V was trimmed by 0 bases and J by 4 bases, leaving 15 bases between them. The CDR3 DNA follows: TGTGCCAGCAGTGAAGCCAACTCCGGGTGGAGCACTGAAGCTTTCTTT. It translates to CASSEANSGWSTEAFF.

The chain recombines TRBV29-1 with TRBJ2-1; maybe TRBD2 (6 bases). The CDR3 length is 16 residues. The germline V gene has CDR1 SQVTM and CDR2 ANQGSEA. The V end was cut by 0 bases, the J end by 0 bases, with 12 bases between. Written as DNA, the CDR3 is TGCAGCGTTGAAGAAGGTAGCGGCAGCTCCTACAATGAGCAGTTCTTC. Its protein is CSVEEGSGSSYNEQFF.

In this sample, this clone turned up once. This chain connects TRBV7-9 to TRBJ2-3; TRBD2 is a possible D gene (6 bases). The ends were cut back, 4 bases at V and 5 bases at J, with 13 bases in the middle. Germline V lookup: CDR1 SEHNR, CDR2 FQNEAQ (reference sequence). The CDR3 has 14 residues. CDR3: CASSSETRRDTQYF. CDR3 in DNA: TGTGCCAGCAGCTCAGAGACTAGACGAGATACGCAGTATTTT.

The V and J genes are TRBV4-1 and TRBJ1-5; 8 bases match TRBD1. This CDR3 comprises 20 residues. V gave up 0 bases and J gave up 6 bases; unmatched junction bases: 19. CDR1 is MGHRA and CDR2 is YSYEKL in the germline V gene. CDR3 sequence (DNA): TGCGCCAGCAGCCAAGATTGGAGCAGGGGGCGCGTTGAAGGAATTCAGCCCCAGCATTTT. It is translated as CASSQDWSRGRVEGIQPQHF.

The chain is built from TRBV5-4 and TRBJ1-2; TRBD1 matches at 8 bases. V lost 4 bases and J lost 12; bases outside the gene matches: 5. Per germline, CDR1 SGHNT and CDR2 YYREEE (reference sequence). CDR3 length: 11 amino acids. CDR3 in DNA: TGTGCCAGCAGCCCCGGACAGGGTAACACCTTC. It specifies CASSPGQGNTF.

This clone was seen a few times. The chain recombines TRBV30 with TRBJ1-5; D unresolved. Trimming pared 3 bases from V and 10 bases from J, leaving 16 bases between. Germline V gene lookup returns CDR1 GTSNPN and CDR2 SVGIG (reference sequence). The CDR3 covers 13 residues. The CDR3 nucleotides are TGTGCCTGGAGAGACATCCGGACGGGTCCCCAGCATTTT. This codes for CAWRDIRTGPQHF.

This chain connects TRBV30 to TRBJ2-1; 10 nucleotides line up with TRBD1. After removal of 0 bases from V and 3 bases from J, the junction contained 23 bases not matched to a gene. The CDR3 contains 22 residues. CDR1 and CDR2 from the germline V gene are GTSNPN and SVGIG (reference sequence). CDR3 sequence (DNA): TGTGCCTGGAGTGTACGGGGTCGGGGACAGGGGAAATGGTACGATGTCTACAATGAGCAGTTCTTC. Translated: CAWSVRGRGQGKWYDVYNEQFF.

The V call is TRBV27, the J call TRBJ2-1; tentative D call: TRBD2 (6 bases). Between the trimmed V and J ends, which lost 3 bases and 8 bases, there was a span of 17 bases. The CDR3 runs 15 residues. The germline V gene has CDR1 MNHEY and CDR2 SMNVEV (reference sequence). The CDR3 spells CASSFWGVGSDEQFF. As DNA, the CDR3 is TGTGCCAGCAGTTTCTGGGGGGTGGGTAGCGATGAGCAGTTCTTC.

This chain links TRBV7-2 with TRBJ2-1; D possibly uses TRBD1 or TRBD2 (6 bases each). Trimming stripped 2 bases from V and 0 bases from J, with 14 bases between. The CDR3 spans 17 residues. Germline V gives CDR1 SGHTA, CDR2 FQGNSA. The CDR3, as DNA: TGTGCCAGCAGCTTATTCGGGGGCACTAACTCCTACAATGAGCAGTTCTTC. Translation: CASSLFGGTNSYNEQFF.

The count of this clone is one. The rearrangement joins TRBV6-6 to TRBJ1-1; D gene unclear. The CDR3 has 12 residues. V lost 2 bases, J lost 12 bases, and 13 bases lay in between. Germline assignment: CDR1 MNHNY and CDR2 SVGAGI (reference sequence). For the CDR3, the DNA is TGTGCCAGCAGTTACCCGAGGTTGGTTCCTTTCTTT. Its protein product is CASSYPRLVPFF.

This clone has just one count. The junction shows a germline mismatch at one end, possibly a read error. V usage is TRBV18 and J usage is TRBJ1-4, with D tentatively TRBD1 (5 bases). The CDR3 runs 14 residues. Germline lookup yields CDR1 KGHSH and CDR2 LQKENI. This chain's CDR3 is CAGSPDAGGDKLFF. The DNA for the CDR3 is TGTGCCGGCTCACCTGACGCCGGGGGGGACAAACTGTTTTTT.

The V gene is TRBV18, the J gene TRBJ1-1; TRBD1 aligns across 7 bases. J gave up 7 bases and V 2 bases, and 1 base lay outside the gene matches. The length of the CDR3 is 12 residues. In germline, CDR1 is KGHSH, CDR2 LQKENI. This CDR3 is CASSPDRVEAFF. The CDR3 nucleotides read TGTGCCAGCTCACCAGACAGGGTTGAAGCTTTCTTT.

This clone showed up just a few times. Other nucleotide sequences from this sample produce the same CDR3. CDR3 loop: CAWGPPGYTF. As DNA, the CDR3 is TGTGCCTGGGGCCCTCCGGGGTACACCTTC. This chain joins TRBV30 and TRBJ1-2; unclear D gene. Trimming stripped 5 bases from V and 11 bases from J, with 12 bases between. Germline V gives CDR1 GTSNPN, CDR2 SVGIG (reference sequence). CDR3 length: 10 residues.

The rearrangement links TRBV27 to TRBJ2-1, with TRBD2 matching over 10 bases. CDR1 and CDR2 (germline): MNHEY, SMNVEV (reference sequence). The CDR3 is 17 amino acids. Germline trimming cut 4 bases from V and 2 bases from J; bases unmatched to any gene: 8. For the CDR3, the DNA is TGTGCCAGCAGTTCCATCGGTACTAGCGGGGCCTACAATGAGCAGTTCTTC. It translates to CASSSIGTSGAYNEQFF.

The V gene is TRBV19, the J gene TRBJ2-1, with D unresolved. This CDR3 region has 12 residues. V lost 5 bases and J 9 bases, leaving 11 bases between the germline ends. CDR1 and CDR2 (germline): LNHDA, SQIVND (reference sequence). The CDR3 loop reads CASSPGLGEQFF. In DNA, the CDR3 is TGTGCCAGTAGTCCCGGGTTGGGTGAGCAGTTCTTC.

This clone has a single count. This chain uses TRBV10-2 with TRBJ2-1, with 10 nucleotides matching TRBD2. CDR3 length equals 14 residues. Germline V lookup: CDR1 WSHSY, CDR2 SAAADI. V gave up 6 bases and J gave up 3 bases; unmatched junction bases: 2. In DNA, the CDR3 is TGCGCCAGCAGGCGGACTAGCGGCTACAATGAGCAGTTCTTC. The encoded protein is CASRRTSGYNEQFF.

CDR3 sequence reads: CASGPTSGRGYEQYF. The CDR3 DNA sequence: TGTGCCAGCGGACCGACTAGCGGGAGAGGTTACGAGCAGTACTTC. The chain is built from TRBV7-9 and TRBJ2-7; TRBD2 matches 12 bases. Germline V gene lookup returns CDR1 SEHNR and CDR2 FQNEAQ (reference sequence). CDR3 length equals 15 residues. Unmatched junction bases numbered 9, after V lost 8 bases and J lost 4 bases.

This clone was observed a single time. V is TRBV11-2 and J is TRBJ2-3, with 7 bases identical to TRBD2. The J segment lost 5 bases and the V segment lost 5 bases, leaving 10 bases of the junction unmatched. The germline CDR1 and CDR2 sequences are SGHAT and FQNNGV. The CDR3 has 15 amino acids. The chain's CDR3 is CASSPLSGGLDTQYF. In DNA, the CDR3 is TGTGCCAGCAGCCCTCTTTCGGGAGGATTAGATACGCAGTATTTT.

The chain is built from TRBV9 and TRBJ2-1; D not resolved. The CDR3 spans 17 residues. The V and J ends lost 2 bases and 0 bases respectively, with 15 bases between them. The germline V gene encodes CDR1 SGDLS and CDR2 YYNGEE. CDR3 bases: TGTGCCAGCAGCGTCCAAGACACACGAAGCTCCTACAATGAGCAGTTCTTC. Protein product: CASSVQDTRSSYNEQFF.